A selection of T cell receptor beta chains follows, all from one sample in a study of blood T cell repertoires in COVID-19. This table comes from immunoSEQ multiplex PCR, and its TCRdb copy is limited to in-frame clones, with some not included. The data contain 95,000 to 150,000 clones, about 88% of them singletons. The specimen was peripheral blood. Receptors originate from an elderly woman with acute or convalescent COVID-19. Each CDR3 is given with its conserved first and last residue. D genes are given only for firm matches. Part of the rows lack a size; the others show once, few, many or a class for expanded clones.

size: .; D: TRBD2; V: TRBV9; J: TRBJ2-3; CDR3: CASSAGGGTDTQYF; DNA: TGTGCCAGCAGCGCGGGAGGCGGGACAGATACGCAGTATTTT
size: .; D: TRBD1; V: TRBV28; J: TRBJ2-7; CDR3: CASSPGQGASKTEQYF; DNA: TGTGCCAGCAGTCCGGGACAGGGGGCGAGCAAAACCGAGCAGTACTTC
size: .; D: .; V: TRBV5-6; J: TRBJ1-4; CDR3: CASSSGEKLFF; DNA: TGTGCCAGCAGCTCCGGTGAAAAACTGTTTTTT
size: .; D: TRBD1; V: TRBV7-8; J: TRBJ1-6; CDR3: CASSVGQANSPLHF; DNA: TGTGCCAGCAGCGTCGGACAGGCCAATTCACCCCTCCACTTT
size: .; D: .; V: TRBV3-1/TRBV3-2; J: TRBJ1-2; CDR3: CASSRAANYGYTF; DNA: TGTGCCAGCAGCCGGGCAGCTAACTATGGCTACACCTTC
size: .; D: TRBD1; V: TRBV6-1; J: TRBJ1-6; CDR3: CASSDYDRDNSPLHF; DNA: TGTGCCAGCAGTGATTACGACAGGGATAATTCACCCCTCCACTTT
size: once; D: .; V: TRBV4-1; J: TRBJ2-3; CDR3: CASSQFGMAASTDTQYF; DNA: TGCGCCAGCAGCCAGTTCGGAATGGCGGCTAGCACAGATACGCAGTATTTT
size: few; D: .; V: TRBV7-2; J: TRBJ1-5; CDR3: CASSNTYSNQPQHF; DNA: TGTGCCAGCAGTAACACGTATAGCAATCAGCCCCAGCATTTT
size: .; D: TRBD1; V: TRBV5-1; J: TRBJ1-1; CDR3: CASSFDRGALNTEAFF; DNA: TGCGCCAGCAGCTTTGACAGGGGCGCTTTGAACACTGAAGCTTTCTTT
size: .; D: .; V: TRBV4-1; J: TRBJ2-1; CDR3: CASSQDSPTYNEQFF; DNA: TGCGCCAGCAGCCAAGACTCCCCCACTTACAATGAGCAGTTCTTC
size: .; D: .; V: TRBV10-1; J: TRBJ2-2; CDR3: CASSGDSSTGELFF; DNA: TGCGCCAGCAGCGGTGACAGCTCCACCGGGGAGCTGTTTTTT
size: .; D: TRBD1; V: TRBV4-2; J: TRBJ2-3; CDR3: CASSQEPGQGTDTQYF; DNA: TGTGCCAGCAGCCAAGAACCCGGACAGGGCACAGATACGCAGTATTTT
size: .; D: TRBD1; V: TRBV7-9; J: TRBJ2-7; CDR3: CASTTPGTAVHEQYF; DNA: TGTGCCAGCACCACGCCCGGGACAGCCGTTCACGAGCAGTACTTC
size: once; D: TRBD2; V: TRBV5-4; J: TRBJ2-5; CDR3: CASSSRTGGTGETQYF; DNA: TGTGCCAGCAGCTCACGGACGGGGGGGACCGGGGAGACCCAGTACTTC
size: .; D: .; V: TRBV6-5; J: TRBJ1-1; CDR3: CASSYGGGYTEAFF; DNA: TGTGCCAGCAGTTATGGGGGGGGATACACTGAAGCTTTCTTT
size: .; D: .; V: TRBV5-4; J: TRBJ2-3; CDR3: CASSLTKSDTQYF; DNA: TGTGCCAGCAGCTTAACTAAGTCAGATACGCAGTATTTT
size: .; D: TRBD1; V: TRBV6-2/TRBV6-3; J: TRBJ1-5; CDR3: CASSYGTAGNQPQHF; DNA: TGTGCCAGCAGTTACGGGACAGCGGGCAATCAGCCCCAGCATTTT
size: once; D: TRBD1; V: TRBV9; J: TRBJ1-2; CDR3: CASSSNRGPDYGYTF; DNA: TGTGCCAGCAGCTCCAACAGGGGGCCGGACTATGGCTACACCTTC
size: .; D: TRBD1; V: TRBV23-1; J: TRBJ1-5; CDR3: CASSRDRNQPQHF; DNA: TGCGCCAGCAGTCGGGACAGAAATCAGCCCCAGCATTTT
size: few; D: .; V: TRBV28; J: TRBJ1-4; CDR3: CASSLMGAGEKLFF; DNA: TGTGCCAGCAGTTTAATGGGGGCGGGTGAAAAACTGTTTTTT
size: .; D: .; V: TRBV7-9; J: TRBJ1-2; CDR3: CASRPAQGGGYTF; DNA: TGTGCCAGCAGACCCGCTCAGGGAGGGGGCTACACCTTC
size: .; D: .; V: TRBV20-1; J: TRBJ2-1; CDR3: CSARFNEQFF; DNA: TGCAGTGCGAGGTTCAATGAGCAGTTCTTC
size: .; D: .; V: TRBV25-1; J: TRBJ1-2; CDR3: CASSESRGYTF; DNA: TGTGCCAGCAGTGAATCTCGTGGCTACACCTTC
size: once; D: .; V: TRBV12-3/TRBV12-4; J: TRBJ1-5; CDR3: CASGLMGNQPQHF; DNA: TGTGCCAGCGGACTGATGGGCAATCAGCCCCAGCATTTT
size: .; D: .; V: TRBV6-5; J: TRBJ1-5; CDR3: CASSRGGQPQHF; DNA: TGTGCCAGCAGCCGCGGGGGGCAGCCCCAGCATTTT
size: .; D: .; V: TRBV6-5; J: TRBJ1-6; CDR3: CASTSGTSGNSPLHF; DNA: TGTGCCAGCACCTCAGGGACATCTGGGAATTCACCCCTCCACTTT
size: .; D: .; V: TRBV19; J: TRBJ1-1; CDR3: CASFSLGGAREAFF; DNA: TGTGCCAGTTTCAGTCTCGGCGGCGCCCGTGAAGCTTTCTTT
size: .; D: TRBD1; V: TRBV7-6; J: TRBJ1-5; CDR3: CASSSGQGGSNQPQHF; DNA: TGTGCCAGCAGCTCCGGACAGGGGGGGAGCAATCAGCCCCAGCATTTT
size: few; D: .; V: TRBV2; J: TRBJ1-5; CDR3: CASSAGTISNQPQHF; DNA: TGTGCCAGCAGCGCCGGGACAATTAGCAATCAGCCCCAGCATTTT
size: .; D: .; V: TRBV7-3; J: TRBJ2-1; CDR3: CASSLNNGGNEQFF; DNA: TGTGCCAGCAGCTTAAATAATGGGGGGAATGAGCAGTTCTTC
size: .; D: TRBD2; V: TRBV9; J: TRBJ2-7; CDR3: CASSVATGRNYEQYF; DNA: TGTGCCAGCAGCGTAGCTACCGGGAGGAATTACGAGCAGTACTTC
size: .; D: TRBD1; V: TRBV18; J: TRBJ2-7; CDR3: CASSPPENRGHEQYF; DNA: TGTGCCAGCTCACCACCCGAGAACAGGGGGCACGAGCAGTACTTC
size: .; D: TRBD1; V: TRBV5-1; J: TRBJ2-3; CDR3: CASSLPRDRADTQYF; DNA: TGCGCCAGCAGCTTACCCCGGGACAGGGCAGATACGCAGTATTTT
size: .; D: TRBD1; V: TRBV4-1; J: TRBJ1-2; CDR3: CASSPRQGGYGYTF; DNA: TGCGCCAGCAGCCCTAGACAGGGAGGCTATGGCTACACCTTC
size: few; D: .; V: TRBV9; J: TRBJ1-2; CDR3: CASSSPDSYGYTF; DNA: TGTGCCAGTTCCTCCCCAGATTCTTATGGCTACACCTTC
size: .; D: .; V: TRBV29-1; J: TRBJ1-1; CDR3: CSVEGGHGWDTEAFF; DNA: TGCAGCGTTGAAGGAGGACACGGGTGGGACACTGAAGCTTTCTTT
size: .; D: TRBD1; V: TRBV7-3; J: TRBJ1-5; CDR3: CASSRTGDQPQHF; DNA: TGTGCCAGCAGCCGGACAGGGGATCAGCCCCAGCATTTT
size: .; D: TRBD1; V: TRBV7-3; J: TRBJ1-1; CDR3: CASSPKPGGQAFF; DNA: TGTGCCAGCAGCCCAAAGCCAGGGGGACAAGCTTTCTTT
size: .; D: TRBD1; V: TRBV5-1; J: TRBJ2-3; CDR3: CASSRDRGSTDTQYF; DNA: TGCGCCAGCAGCCGGGACAGGGGAAGCACAGATACGCAGTATTTT
size: .; D: .; V: TRBV9; J: TRBJ2-1; CDR3: CASSVRGNNEQFF; DNA: TGTGCCAGCAGCGTAAGGGGGAATAATGAGCAGTTCTTC
size: .; D: TRBD1; V: TRBV5-5; J: TRBJ2-7; CDR3: CASSLWQGAYEQYF; DNA: TGTGCCAGCAGCTTGTGGCAGGGGGCTTACGAGCAGTACTTC
size: .; D: .; V: TRBV20-1; J: TRBJ1-6; CDR3: CSASEGQVDNSPLHF; DNA: TGCAGTGCTAGTGAGGGGCAGGTCGATAATTCACCCCTCCACTTT
size: .; D: TRBD2; V: TRBV6-2/TRBV6-3; J: TRBJ2-4; CDR3: CASSYSRAGGAKNIQYF; DNA: TGTGCCAGCAGTTACTCGAGGGCGGGGGGAGCCAAAAACATTCAGTACTTC
size: .; D: TRBD1; V: TRBV19; J: TRBJ2-3; CDR3: CASSRAQGDTQYF; DNA: TGTGCCAGTAGTCGGGCACAGGGGGATACGCAGTATTTT